The entry that follows covers one T cell receptor beta chain sequence. Trimming cost V 5 bases and J 7 bases, with 17 bases left between them. Germline V gene data show CDR1 as LNHDA and CDR2 as SQIVND (reference sequence). The CDR3 covers 14 residues. The data were produced by immunoSEQ multiplex PCR, yet TCRdb's version contains in-frame clones alone and is incomplete. The data contain under 300,000 clones, approximately 85% of them singletons. This sample was included in a study of blood T cell repertoires in COVID-19. The sequence was collected from a woman between 50 and 59 years old who had recovered from COVID-19. This chain connects TRBV19 to TRBJ1-2; tentative D call: TRBD1 (5 bases). The source material was PBMCs or T cells enriched from blood (not recorded which). The CDR3 loop is CASSFPDIVFGYTF. CDR3 sequence (DNA): TGTGCCAGTAGTTTTCCGGACATCGTTTTTGGCTACACCTTC.